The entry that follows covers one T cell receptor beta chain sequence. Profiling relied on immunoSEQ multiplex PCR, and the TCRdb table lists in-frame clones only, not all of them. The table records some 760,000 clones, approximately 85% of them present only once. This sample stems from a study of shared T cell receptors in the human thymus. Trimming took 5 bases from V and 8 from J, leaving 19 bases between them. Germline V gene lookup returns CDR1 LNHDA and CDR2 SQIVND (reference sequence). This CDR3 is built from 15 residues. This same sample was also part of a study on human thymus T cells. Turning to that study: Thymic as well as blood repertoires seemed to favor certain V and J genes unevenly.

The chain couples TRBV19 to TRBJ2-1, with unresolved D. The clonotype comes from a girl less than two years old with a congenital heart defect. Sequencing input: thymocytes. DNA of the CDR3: TGTGCCAGTAGTGTCAAACCACCTACTATCTATGAGCAGTTCTTC. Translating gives CASSVKPPTIYEQFF.